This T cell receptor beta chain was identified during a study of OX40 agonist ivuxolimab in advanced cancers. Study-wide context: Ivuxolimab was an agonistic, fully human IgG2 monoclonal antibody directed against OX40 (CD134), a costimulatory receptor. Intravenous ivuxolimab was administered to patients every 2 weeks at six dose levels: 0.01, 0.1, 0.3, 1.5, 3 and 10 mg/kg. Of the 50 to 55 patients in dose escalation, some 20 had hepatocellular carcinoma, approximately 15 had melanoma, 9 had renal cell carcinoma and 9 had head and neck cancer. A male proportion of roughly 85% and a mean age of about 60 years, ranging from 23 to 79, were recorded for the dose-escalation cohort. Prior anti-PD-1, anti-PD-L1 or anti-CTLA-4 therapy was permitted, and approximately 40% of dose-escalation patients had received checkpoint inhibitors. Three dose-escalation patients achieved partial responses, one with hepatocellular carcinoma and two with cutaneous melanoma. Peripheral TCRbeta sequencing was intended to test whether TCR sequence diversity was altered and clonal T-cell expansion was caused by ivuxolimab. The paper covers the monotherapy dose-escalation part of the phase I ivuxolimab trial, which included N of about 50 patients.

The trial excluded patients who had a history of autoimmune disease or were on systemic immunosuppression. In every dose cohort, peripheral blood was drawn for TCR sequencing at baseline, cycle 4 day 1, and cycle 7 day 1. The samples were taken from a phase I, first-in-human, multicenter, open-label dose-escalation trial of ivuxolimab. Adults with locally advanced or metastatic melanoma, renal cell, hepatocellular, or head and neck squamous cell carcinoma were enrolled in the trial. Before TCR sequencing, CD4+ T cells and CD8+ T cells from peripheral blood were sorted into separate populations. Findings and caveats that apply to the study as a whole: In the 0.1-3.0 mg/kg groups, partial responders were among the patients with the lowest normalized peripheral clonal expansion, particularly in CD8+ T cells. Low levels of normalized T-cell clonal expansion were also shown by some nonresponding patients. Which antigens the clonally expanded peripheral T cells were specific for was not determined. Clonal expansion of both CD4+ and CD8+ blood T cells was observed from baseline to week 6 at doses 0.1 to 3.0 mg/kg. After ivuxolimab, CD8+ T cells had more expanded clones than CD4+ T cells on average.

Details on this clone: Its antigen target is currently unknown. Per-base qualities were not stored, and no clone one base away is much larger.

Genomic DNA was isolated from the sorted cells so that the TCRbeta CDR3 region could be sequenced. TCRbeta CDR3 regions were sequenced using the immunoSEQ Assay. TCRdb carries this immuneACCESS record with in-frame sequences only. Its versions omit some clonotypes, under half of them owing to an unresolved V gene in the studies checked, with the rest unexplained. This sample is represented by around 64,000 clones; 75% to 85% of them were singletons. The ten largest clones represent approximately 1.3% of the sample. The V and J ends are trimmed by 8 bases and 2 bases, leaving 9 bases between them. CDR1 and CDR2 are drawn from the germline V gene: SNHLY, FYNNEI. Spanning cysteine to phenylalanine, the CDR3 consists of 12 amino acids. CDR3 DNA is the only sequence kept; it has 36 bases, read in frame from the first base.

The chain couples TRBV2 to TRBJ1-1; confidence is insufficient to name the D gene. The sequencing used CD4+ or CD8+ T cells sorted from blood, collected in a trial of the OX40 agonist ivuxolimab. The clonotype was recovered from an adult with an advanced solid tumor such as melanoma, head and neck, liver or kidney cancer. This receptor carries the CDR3 CASQIGNTEAFF. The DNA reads TGTGCCAGCCAGATTGGCAACACTGAAGCTTTCTTT. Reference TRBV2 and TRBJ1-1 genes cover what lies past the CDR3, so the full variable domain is EPEVTQTPSHQVTQMGQEVILRCVPISNHLYFYWYRQILGQKVEFLVSFYNNEISEKSEIFDDQFSVERPDGSNFTLKIRSTKLEDSAMYFCASQIGNTEAFFGQGTRLTVV.